This TCR beta chain was retrieved from a study of shared clonotypes between healthy human individuals. Study results and caveats: Roughly 5% of naive CD4 clonotypes were shared across four donors.

Note on this clone: Its cognate antigen is unknown.

Generated by immunoSEQ multiplex PCR, the TCRdb table keeps only in-frame clones and is missing some. The sample lists some 2 million clones, about 95% occurring once. Naive CD8 cells, CD45RO-negative and positively selected for CCR7, excluded terminally differentiated effector memory CD45RA+ cells. This CDR3 spans 16 amino acids. After removal of 3 bases from V and 5 bases from J, the junction contained 8 bases not matched to a gene. Germline CDR1 and CDR2: SEHNR and FQNEAQ (reference sequence). Sample: naive CD8+ T cells sorted from blood. The V call is TRBV7-9, the J call TRBJ2-1, with TRBD2 matching 9 bases. This TCR was sampled from a man aged 18 to 29 in good health. The CDR3: CASSFSGLAVNNEQFF. The CDR3 DNA follows: TGTGCCAGCAGCTTCTCGGGACTAGCCGTAAACAATGAGCAGTTCTTC.